This entry lists 17 T cell receptor beta chains sequenced from one sample in a study of CD8 T cells in Susac syndrome. Reverse transcription of roughly 0.5 to 1 ug RNA was performed with random hexamers. One entry per CDR3 protein results from TCRdb running MiXCR on the immunoSEQ multiplex PCR reads. In the table there are around 150,000 distinct CDR3 sequences, 95% of which are singletons. Sequencing used CD4+ T cells from PBMCs. These TCRs come from a human donor with Susac syndrome.

The V and J genes are TRBV5-1 and TRBJ2-5; the D is unclear. Germline lookup yields CDR1 SGHRS and CDR2 YFSETQ. V gave up 1 base and J gave up 0 bases, with 7 bases separating them. The CDR3 has 14 residues. The CDR3 loop is CASSLKLDQETQYF. The CDR3 DNA reads as TGCGCCAGCAGCTTGAAGCTAGACCAAGAGACCCAGTACTTC.

The V call is TRBV25-1, the J call TRBJ2-7, with 7 nucleotides matching TRBD1. The CDR3 is made up of 15 amino acids. CDR1 MGHDK and CDR2 SYGVNS come from the germline V gene. V trimming: 5 bases; J trimming: 7 bases; junction bases outside the gene matches: 14. The CDR3 reads CASSRVEQGRLEQYF. The CDR3 nucleotides are TGTGCCAGCAGTAGAGTAGAACAGGGGCGTTTGGAGCAGTACTTC.

The CDR3 nucleotides read TGCGCCAGCAGCTTACCAGCCGGTACTAGCACAGATACGCAGTATTTT. The encoded protein is CASSLPAGTSTDTQYF. This rearrangement joins TRBV5-1 to TRBJ2-3, with D uncertain. CDR3 size: 16 residues. From germline, CDR1 is SGHRS and CDR2 YFSETQ. The ends were cut back, 2 bases at V and 0 bases at J, with 13 bases in the middle.

The chain links TRBV7-8 to TRBJ1-1; D might be TRBD1 (5 bases). Germline loops: CDR1 SGHVS, CDR2 FQNEAQ. V dropped 3 bases and J dropped 7 bases, with 15 bases sitting between them. The CDR3 loop spans 14 amino acids. The CDR3 reads CASSLGQGFGEAFF. Written as DNA, the CDR3 is TGTGCCAGCAGCTTGGGTCAGGGATTTGGTGAAGCTTTCTTT.

The V gene is TRBV20-1, the J gene TRBJ2-7; 10 bases match TRBD1. The CDR3 spans 12 residues. Per the germline V gene, CDR1 is DFQATT and CDR2 is SNEGSKA (reference sequence). CDR3 amino acids: CSGGQGRYEQYF. DNA for the CDR3: TGCAGCGGGGGACAGGGGCGATACGAGCAGTACTTC.

The V call is TRBV6-2 or TRBV6-3, the J call TRBJ2-4; D is possibly TRBD1 or TRBD2 (5 bases each). The CDR3 is 17 amino acids. Germline assignment: CDR1 MNHEY and CDR2 SVGEGT. Between the trimmed V and J ends, which lost 4 bases and 0 bases, there was a span of 16 bases. The CDR3 is CASSFHAGAIAKNIQYF. CDR3 DNA sequence: TGTGCCAGCAGTTTCCACGCCGGGGCCATAGCCAAAAACATTCAGTACTTC.

The J gene is TRBJ1-4, the V gene TRBV2, with D possibly being TRBD1 (5 bases). Germline V gives CDR1 SNHLY, CDR2 FYNNEI. The CDR3 covers 12 residues. The CDR3 nucleotides are TGTGCAAGCGGTGGGGACGGCGAAAAACTGTTTTTT. This gives the protein CASGGDGEKLFF. The entire variable domain, with the rest obtained from reference TRBV2 and TRBJ1-4, is as follows: EPEVTQTPSHQVTQMGQEVILRCVPISNHLYFYWYRQILGQKVEFLVSFYNNEISEKSEIFDDQFSVERPDGSNFTLKIRSTKLEDSAMYFCASGGDGEKLFFGSGTQLSVL.

The CDR3 here is CASSITDTQYF. The DNA for the CDR3 is TGTGCCAGTAGTATAACTGATACGCAGTATTTT. The chain joins TRBV19 to TRBJ2-3, with D unresolved. The CDR3 has 11 amino acids. V dropped 2 bases and J dropped 6 bases, with 3 bases sitting between them. Germline V gene lookup returns CDR1 LNHDA and CDR2 SQIVND (reference sequence). The full variable domain, completed using reference TRBV19 and TRBJ2-3, is DGGITQSPKYLFRKEGQNVTLSCEQNLNHDAMYWYRQDPGQGLRLIYYSQIVNDFQKGDIAEGYSVSREKKESFPLTVTSAQKNPTAFYLCASSITDTQYFGPGTRLTVL.

CDR3 sequence: CASSQERGPYNEQFF. The CDR3 DNA sequence: TGTGCCAGCAGCCAAGAACGGGGGCCGTACAATGAGCAGTTCTTC. The chain couples TRBV3-1 to TRBJ2-1; D possibly uses TRBD1 or TRBD2 (6 bases each). The germline gives CDR1 LGHDT, CDR2 YNNKEL (reference sequence). CDR3 length: 15 residues. Trimming pared 0 bases from V and 4 bases from J, leaving 10 bases between.

The rearrangement uses TRBV3-1 and TRBJ2-3; 8 bases agree with TRBD2. This CDR3 spans 14 amino acids. Germline V gives CDR1 LGHDT, CDR2 YNNKEL (reference sequence). V lost 3 bases to trimming and J lost 7 bases; unmatched junction nucleotides: 6. CDR3 residues: CASSHTSGGNTQYF. CDR3 nucleotides: TGTGCCAGCAGCCATACCTCGGGAGGGAATACGCAGTATTTT.

V gene TRBV29-1 combines with J gene TRBJ2-1; 8 bases fit TRBD2. Germline V gene sequence: CDR1 SQVTM, CDR2 ANQGSEA. CDR3 length equals 14 residues. V gave up 5 bases and J gave up 0 bases; unmatched junction bases: 3. The CDR3 region is CSVCGGNSYNEQFF. In nucleotides, the CDR3 is TGCAGCGTTTGCGGGGGGAACTCCTACAATGAGCAGTTCTTC.

The V and J genes are TRBV20-1 and TRBJ1-2; D may be TRBD1 (5 bases). Germline V gives CDR1 DFQATT, CDR2 SNEGSKA (reference sequence). Trimming took 0 bases from V and 0 from J, leaving 14 bases between them. The CDR3 length is 16 residues. CDR3 coding DNA: TGCAGTGCTAGAGATTTAAGACAGCCTGCTAACTATGGCTACACCTTC. Translating it yields CSARDLRQPANYGYTF.

The gene calls are TRBV5-4 and TRBJ2-5, with 10 bases that match TRBD1. From germline, CDR1 is SGHNT and CDR2 YYREEE (reference sequence). The CDR3 consists of 12 residues. V gave up 4 bases and J gave up 10 bases; unmatched junction bases: 4. CDR3 coding DNA: TGTGCCAGCAGCACCGGGACAGGGGTCCAGTACTTC. Its protein product is CASSTGTGVQYF.

The chain is built from TRBV2 and TRBJ2-7; tentative D call: TRBD1 (5 bases). The CDR3 extends over 13 amino acids. CDR1 and CDR2 (germline): SNHLY, FYNNEI. V was cut by 7 bases and J by 4 bases, with 14 bases left in between. The CDR3 coding sequence is TGTGCCAGCACTCCAGGGTTTGAGTACGAGCAGTACTTC. It codes for CASTPGFEYEQYF.

The chain couples TRBV12-5 to TRBJ2-7; D possibly corresponds to TRBD1 (5 bases). The V gene's germline CDR1 is LGHNT and CDR2 FRNRAP. This CDR3 is built from 12 residues. V gave up 6 bases and J gave up 4 bases, with 10 bases separating them. The CDR3 coding sequence is TGTGCTAGTGGCCAAGACAGTTACGAGCAGTACTTC. Translated, it gives CASGQDSYEQYF.

The gene calls are TRBV29-1 and TRBJ2-4; 7 bases match TRBD1. Germline trimming cut 4 bases from V and 6 bases from J; bases unmatched to any gene: 3. Germline CDR1 and CDR2: SQVTM and ANQGSEA. This CDR3 contains 12 residues. Here the CDR3 reads CSVGGGRNIQYF. The CDR3 DNA sequence: TGCAGCGTTGGAGGGGGCAGAAACATTCAGTACTTC.

The V gene is TRBV28, the J gene TRBJ1-4, with a possible D match to TRBD1 (5 bases). Germline loops: CDR1 MDHEN, CDR2 SYDVKM. Deletions cut 5 bases from V and 6 bases from J, with 16 bases between. The CDR3 sequence is 15 residues long. In DNA form, the CDR3 reads TGTGCCAGCAGTCCACCCGGGACGGGGGATGAAAAACTGTTTTTT. Translation: CASSPPGTGDEKLFF.